This entry describes one TCR beta chain. This entry comes from a study of blood T cell repertoires in COVID-19. Clones were sequenced by immunoSEQ multiplex PCR, and TCRdb holds only the in-frame ones, with some missing. The sample has 150,000 or so clones, around 83% seen once; the top ten hold 7.5% to 8.5%. CDR3 length: 14 amino acids. V was pared by 5 bases and J by 0 bases, with 1 base of the junction left unmatched. The germline V gene encodes CDR1 MNHEY and CDR2 SMNVEV (reference sequence). The sequenced material came from peripheral blood. The receptor was isolated from a woman in her sixties or seventies with acute or convalescent COVID-19. The chain links TRBV27 to TRBJ2-1, with TRBD2 matching over 7 bases. Here the CDR3 reads CASSTSDSYNEQFF. As DNA, the CDR3 is TGTGCCAGCAGTACTAGCGACTCCTACAATGAGCAGTTCTTC.